Following are 13 T cell receptor beta chains from one sample sequenced in a study of blood T cell repertoires in COVID-19. Sequencing used immunoSEQ multiplex PCR; TCRdb keeps in-frame clones, though not all of them. Seen here are about 370,000 clones, 80% to 90% observed once, and the top ten hold approximately 3%. Material: peripheral blood. Source of these receptors: a woman younger than 45 with COVID-19, enrolled during active disease.

V and J are TRBV4-1 and TRBJ2-1, with 8 bases lining up with TRBD2. Per the germline V gene, CDR1 is MGHRA and CDR2 is YSYEKL. The CDR3 spans 13 residues. V lost 0 bases and J lost 12; bases outside the gene matches: 4. This CDR3 is CASSQEGTSLQFF. The CDR3 DNA reads TGCGCCAGCAGCCAAGAAGGGACTAGTTTGCAGTTCTTC.

This sequence joins TRBV2 and TRBJ2-7, with a weak D call TRBD1 (6 bases). V was trimmed by 1 base and J by 1 base, leaving 8 bases between them. Germline-derived CDR1 and CDR2 are SNHLY and FYNNEI. The length of the CDR3 is 14 residues. The CDR3: CASSEGQGSYEQYF. As DNA, the CDR3 is TGTGCCAGCAGTGAAGGCCAGGGGTCCTACGAGCAGTACTTC.

The chain combines TRBV3-1 (or the pseudogene TRBV3-2) with TRBJ1-2; D possibly corresponds to TRBD1 (6 bases). CDR1 and CDR2 (germline): LGHDT, YNNKEL (reference sequence). V was pared by 4 bases and J by 6 bases, with 21 bases between. The CDR3 contains 16 residues. The CDR3 nucleotides read TGTGCCAGCAGCCCCTTGTCGGGCACAGGGCGGAATGGCTACACCTTC. This gives the protein CASSPLSGTGRNGYTF.

This chain connects TRBV12-3 or TRBV12-4 to TRBJ1-1; 7 bases map to TRBD1. This CDR3 comprises 13 residues. Trimming took 6 bases from V and 6 from J; bases not matched to a gene: 7. The CDR3 DNA reads as TGTGCCAGCAGCGGACAGGAAACGGCTGAAGCTTTCTTT. It specifies CASSGQETAEAFF.

This clone came up a few times. The genes are TRBV27 and TRBJ1-6; maybe TRBD1 (5 bases). This CDR3 is 16 amino acids long. Per germline, CDR1 MNHEY and CDR2 SMNVEV (reference sequence). V gave up 0 bases and J gave up 7 bases, with 13 bases separating them. DNA for the CDR3: TGTGCCAGCAGTTTATCGAGTGGGGCTAAGAATTCACCCCTCCACTTT. Translated: CASSLSSGAKNSPLHF.

The J gene is TRBJ2-3, the V gene TRBV9; 9 bases fit TRBD1. This CDR3 is built from 15 residues. Per germline, CDR1 SGDLS and CDR2 YYNGEE. V was clipped by 3 bases and J by 1 base; unmatched bases: 3. In DNA form, the CDR3 reads TGTGCCAGCAGCGGGACAGGGGTTGGCACAGATACGCAGTATTTT. This encodes CASSGTGVGTDTQYF.

V and J are TRBV6-2 or TRBV6-3 and TRBJ1-2; 9 positions match TRBD1. CDR3 length: 15 amino acids. CDR1 and CDR2 (germline): MNHEY, SVGEGT. J was trimmed by 2 bases and V by 5 bases; bases with no gene match: 6. The CDR3 region has the DNA TGTGCCAGCAGTGAGTCCGGGACAGGGAACTATGGCTACACCTTC. It codes for CASSESGTGNYGYTF.

The rearrangement joins TRBV19 to TRBJ2-2; TRBD2 is a possible D gene (6 bases). The CDR3 spans 13 residues. Germline V lookup: CDR1 LNHDA, CDR2 SQIVND (reference sequence). Trimming removed 5 bases at V and 4 bases at J, with 8 bases between. This chain's CDR3 is CASSPGVTGELFF. The CDR3 DNA sequence: TGTGCCAGTAGTCCGGGGGTCACCGGGGAGCTGTTTTTT.

V and J are TRBV6-2 or TRBV6-3 and TRBJ2-7; 12 nucleotides agree with TRBD2. CDR3 length: 15 residues. Per germline, CDR1 MNHEY and CDR2 SVGEGT. The V segment lost 6 bases and the J segment 3 bases; nucleotides outside the gene matches: 6. The DNA of the CDR3 is TGTGCCAGCAGCCCTAGCGGGAGGGCCGTCTACGAGCAGTACGTC. It yields the protein CASSPSGRAVYEQYV.

The chain links TRBV25-1 to TRBJ1-3, with a possible D match to TRBD1 (6 bases). Trimming stripped 4 bases from V and 3 bases from J, with 19 bases between. CDR1 is MGHDK, CDR2 SYGVNS, per germline. CDR3 length equals 17 residues. The CDR3 spells CASSARDTLFGGNTIYF. CDR3 nucleotide sequence: TGTGCCAGCAGTGCAAGGGACACCCTCTTCGGTGGAAACACCATATATTTT.

The chain recombines TRBV3-1 (or the pseudogene TRBV3-2) with TRBJ2-3; D is unclear. The CDR3 sequence is 16 residues long. Between the trimmed V and J ends, which lost 4 bases and 0 bases, there was a span of 14 bases. Per the germline V gene, CDR1 is LGHDT and CDR2 is YNNKEL (reference sequence). The chain's CDR3 is CASSRAHSRSTDTQYF. CDR3 bases: TGTGCCAGCAGCCGCGCCCACAGCCGTAGCACAGATACGCAGTATTTT.

J is TRBJ2-7 and V is TRBV7-8; 11 bases are a match to TRBD1. The CDR3 is 14 amino acids. CDR1 and CDR2 (germline): SGHVS, FQNEAQ. V trimming: 3 bases; J trimming: 7 bases; junction bases outside the gene matches: 5. CDR3 in DNA: TGTGCCAGCAGCTTCCCCGGGACAGGGGGGGAGCAGTACGTC. The encoded protein is CASSFPGTGGEQYV.

This CDR3 reads CASSQDIRGTNEKLFF. The CDR3, as DNA: TGCGCCAGCAGCCAAGATATCAGGGGAACTAATGAAAAACTGTTTTTT. The chain is built from TRBV4-3 and TRBJ1-4; D perhaps matches TRBD1 (6 bases). The ends were cut back, 0 bases at V and 1 base at J, with 9 bases in the middle. Per the germline V gene, CDR1 is LGHNA and CDR2 is YSLEER. The CDR3 runs to 16 residues.